Included here is one TCR beta chain sequence, with context. What this receptor recognizes is not known. Base-call qualities are not available, and no considerably larger clone is one nucleotide away. The CDR3 contains 14 residues, cysteine and phenylalanine counted. The CDR3 DNA has 42 bases and is translated from base 1. The germline V gene supplies CDR1 SNHLY and CDR2 FYNNEI. V and J are truncated by 6 bases and 5 bases respectively, leaving an intervening sequence of 16 bases. The data originate from a study of PD-L1 blockade in urothelial cancer (dated by TCRdb to about 2017). Study-wide context: Therapy was started at some point between 2014 and 2016 for all patients, and atezolizumab 1,200 mg was administered intravenously every 3 weeks. About 85% of the 29 patients were males with bladder-origin urothelial cancer, and about 60% of the 29 reported a prior smoking history. Patients had an ECOG performance status of 0 or 1 and had received between 0 and 3 prior chemotherapy regimens. Blood samples were analyzed at two time points: 3 weeks after treatment start (second dose) and 6 weeks after treatment start. Blood samples gave a median of about 150,000 T cells and some 83,000 unique TCRs, with a median clonality of approximately 0.08. An exploratory multi-omic analysis was conducted of the somatic, immune and clinical correlates of response to PD-L1 blockade with atezolizumab in urothelial cancer. Pretreatment tumor samples, along with matched peripheral blood collected serially before and after atezolizumab treatment, underwent TCR sequencing. Durable clinical benefit meant progression-free survival longer than 6 months, and TCR features were also tested against progression-free and overall survival. Whole exome sequencing and RNA sequencing of pretreatment tumors were performed alongside TCR sequencing in the same patients. Durable clinical benefit was achieved by nine patients and was not achieved by 20 patients. Pretreatment blood TCR-seq was available for about 27 patients, at least one posttreatment blood collection was obtained for around 25 patients, and tumor TCR-seq was available for around 25 patients.

The full study reports these points: A pretreatment peripheral blood TCR clonality below the median was linked to improved progression-free and overall survival. Greater expansion of tumor-associated TCR clones in peripheral blood 3 weeks after the start of treatment was observed in patients with durable benefit (n ≈ 22, p = 0.022). Because the sample size was small (n ≈ 30) and many of the analyses were exploratory, the results are meant to be hypothesis-generating.

A total of some 30 patients with locally advanced or metastatic urothelial carcinoma, treated at Memorial Sloan Kettering on a trial protocol, made up the cohort. Peripheral blood mononuclear cells were collected pretreatment and during treatment, with between 1 and 8 total time points per patient. The Qiagen DNeasy Blood extraction kit was used to purify genomic DNA from total PBMCs and from tumor samples. PBMCs were collected pretreatment and during treatment and were isolated and stored as previously described. Each PCR received spiked-in synthetic TCR analog templates so that absolute template abundance could be estimated from read counts. TCRbeta CDR3 regions were amplified from genomic DNA with bias-controlled V and J gene primers using the immunoSEQ assay. Rearranged TCRbeta segments were sequenced at approximately 20X coverage. The authors' pipeline ran thus. Clustering was used to correct sequencing errors, and CDR3s were annotated against IMGT so that V, D and J genes could be assigned. Downstream analyses used only productive TCRbeta rearrangements and left out out-of-frame or stop-codon sequences. Clonality was calculated as one minus the Shannon entropy normalized by the log of the number of unique productive sequences. Fisher's exact test with Benjamini-Hochberg correction, using a cutoff of adjusted p below 0.01, was how clones that differed between time points or between blood and tumor were identified. The clones in this table, taken by TCRdb from immuneACCESS, are in-frame only. Not every clone is retained; where verified, under half of the shortfall comes from an unresolved V gene, and the cause of the rest is unknown. V and J calls and clone size follow that table, whereas D and trimming were derived from the DNA. Across this sample there are under 100,000 clones, with roughly 82% seen only once. Around 9.5% of the sample rests with the top ten.

The chain is made from TRBV2 and TRBJ2-5; a tentative D call is TRBD2 (7 bases match). The material sequenced was PBMCs, taken around atezolizumab (anti-PD-L1) treatment. This TCR derives from a man between 65 and 85 years old with urothelial cancer. The nucleotides are TGTGCCAGCAGGGAACTTAGGGGGGGGGAGACCCAGTACTTC. It specifies CASRELRGGETQYF.